Listed here are 3 T cell receptor beta chains from one sample, sequenced in a study of T cell repertoires in cytomegalovirus infection. TCRdb redid the calling of the reads with MiXCR, one entry per CDR3 protein. Of 480,000 or so distinct CDR3 sequences listed, around 11% were seen once; the top ten hold approximately 10%. The sequenced sample consisted of PBMCs. The receptors were sampled from a human donor in good health (CMV status not recorded). Some clones in this sample may be carry-over from other donors' samples.

Many counts were recorded for this clonotype. The J gene is TRBJ1-2, the V gene TRBV6-5; D is possibly TRBD1 (5 bases). Trimming removed 4 bases at V and 3 bases at J, with 15 bases between. The CDR3 loop spans 15 amino acids. Germline V gives CDR1 MNHEY, CDR2 SVGAGI. CDR3 amino acids: CASSSRAGVYYGYTF. The CDR3 DNA reads TGTGCCAGCAGTTCCAGGGCGGGTGTCTACTATGGCTACACCTTC.

This clonotype was detected only a few times. V usage is TRBV29-1 and J usage is TRBJ2-7, with 11 positions matching TRBD2. CDR1 is SQVTM and CDR2 is ANQGSEA in the germline V gene. The length of the CDR3 is 16 residues. V dropped 2 bases and J dropped 2; count of bases not matched to a gene: 8. The CDR3 DNA follows: TGCAGCGTTGAAATCGGACTAGCGGGTAACACCTACGAGCAGTACTTC. Translated: CSVEIGLAGNTYEQYF.

This clonotype was recorded many times. V gene TRBV6-6 combines with J gene TRBJ1-1; D uncertain. This CDR3 spans 15 amino acids. Trimming shortened V by 6 bases and J by 1 base, and 15 bases separated the two germline ends. Germline V CDR1 and CDR2: MNHNY, SVGAGI (reference sequence). As DNA, the CDR3 is TGTGCCAGCAGATATGGGCGTTCCGGGAACACTGAAGCTTTCTTT. Protein product: CASRYGRSGNTEAFF.